This TCR beta chain was sequenced for a study of shared clonotypes between healthy human individuals. Assay used: immunoSEQ multiplex PCR; TCRdb lists only in-frame clones, some missing. The data show 2 million to 2.5 million clones, approximately 95% seen once. CD4+ cell separation produced CD45RA+ naive and CD45RA-negative memory subsets. Study-wide results and limits: Between a handful of donors, naive CD4 clonotypes were shared at a level of around 4.9%.

With regard to this clone: As yet, its antigen is unknown.

The material sequenced was naive CD4+ T cells sorted from blood. Specified subset: CD45RA+ positively selected. This TCR came from a man between 18 and 29 years old in good health.

The CDR3 DNA reads as TGTGCCAGTAGTACCCAATGGAGTCCCGGGTCAGGACCAGGTGGCAATCAGCCCCAGCATTTT. Translation: CASSTQWSPGSGPGGNQPQHF. The chain carries TRBV19 and TRBJ1-5; no clear D. The CDR3 extends over 21 amino acids. Germline assignment: CDR1 LNHDA and CDR2 SQIVND (reference sequence). V was shortened by 4 bases and J by 2 bases, with 30 bases between the two germline ends.